This is a list of T cell receptor beta chains from one sample in a study of cytomegalovirus exposure and HLA in healthy donors. Profiling relied on immunoSEQ multiplex PCR, and the TCRdb table lists in-frame clones only, not all of them. Here the sample spans 160,000 or so clones, approximately 80% being singletons. Sequenced: PBMCs. Receptor source: a woman in her 50s in good health and CMV-seronegative. Each CDR3 is given with its conserved first and last residue. A D gene is named only where the DNA matches it firmly. Clone sizes are given selectively: once, few, many, or a class where the clone is expanded.

TRBJ2-1,NA,TRBV28,NA,TGTGCCAGCAGTTTATTATGGATTCGGCGGGGTTCCTACAATGAGCAGTTCTTC,CASSLLWIRRGSYNEQFF
TRBJ2-3,TRBD2,TRBV28,NA,TGTGCCAGCAGGACTAGCGTGTTCACAGATACGCAGTATTTT,CASRTSVFTDTQYF
TRBJ1-2,TRBD1,TRBV15,few,TGTGCCACCAGCAGGGGACAGGGGGTGGGAGACTATGGCTACACCTTC,CATSRGQGVGDYGYTF
TRBJ1-2,NA,TRBV28,NA,TGTGCCAGCAGTTCAGAAGGGGCAGGGCTAGATGGCTACACCTTC,CASSSEGAGLDGYTF
TRBJ2-3,TRBD2,TRBV5-1,NA,TGCGCCAGCAGCTTGGCCAGGACTAGCGGGAGAGGGTATACGCAGTATTTT,CASSLARTSGRGYTQYF
TRBJ2-5,TRBD2,TRBV2,few,TGTGCCAGCAGACCCCCGGTGGGGTTAGCGGGGGGCGGAGAGACCCAGTACTTC,CASRPPVGLAGGGETQYF
TRBJ2-7,NA,TRBV7-9,NA,TGTGCCAGCAGCTTAGGCGCGGACTACGAGCAGTACTTC,CASSLGADYEQYF
TRBJ2-1,NA,TRBV27,NA,TGTGCCAGCAGTCGCCGAGAGCTCCTCTCCTACAATGAGCAGTTCTTC,CASSRRELLSYNEQFF
TRBJ2-1,TRBD1,TRBV10-3,NA,TGTGCCATCAGTGGTCGGCAGGGGGCGAAGCGGCAGTACAATGAGCAGTTCTTC,CAISGRQGAKRQYNEQFF
TRBJ2-1,NA,TRBV27,NA,TGTGCCAGCAGTCCCACCCTTTCTTCGAGGGAGACCCCCACCGATGAGCAGTTCTTC,CASSPTLSSRETPTDEQFF
TRBJ2-7,NA,TRBV6-5,NA,TGTGCCAGCAGTTACTCTGTCGTCGGCTACGAGCAGTACTTC,CASSYSVVGYEQYF
TRBJ2-7,TRBD2,TRBV29-1,NA,TGCAGCGTTCGATTAGCGGGAGTTTCTTACGAGCAGTACTTC,CSVRLAGVSYEQYF
TRBJ1-5,TRBD1,TRBV7-9,NA,TGTGCCAGCAGCTCACCAGAGTATACAGGGGGCATAAAACATTTT,CASSSPEYTGGIKHF
TRBJ1-3,NA,TRBV2,NA,TGTGCCAGTAGGACAGCAGTCTCTGGAAACACCATATATTTT,CASRTAVSGNTIYF
TRBJ1-1,NA,TRBV29-1,NA,TGCAGCGTTTCGCAGGGGTCGTTAGGGACTGAAGCTTTCTTT,CSVSQGSLGTEAFF
TRBJ1-1,NA,TRBV19,few,TGTGCCAGTAGTATAACCGGGGGGGGCACTGAAGCTTTCTTT,CASSITGGGTEAFF
TRBJ1-5,TRBD1,TRBV27,NA,TGTGCCAGCAGTCTTGAGGGCCCTTGGGCCGGGACAGGCGACGGTCAGCCCCAGCATTTT,CASSLEGPWAGTGDGQPQHF
TRBJ1-2,NA,TRBV5-1,NA,TGCGCCAGCAGCGGGATGCGGGACTCAACCAGGGATGGCTACACCTTC,CASSGMRDSTRDGYTF
TRBJ1-2,NA,TRBV5-1,NA,TGCGCCAGCGCCCGGGGGGAAAGCTATGGCTACACCTTC,CASARGESYGYTF
TRBJ2-3,NA,TRBV14,NA,TGTGCCAGCAGCCAAGGCCCGGGAGAAACGCAGTATTTT,CASSQGPGETQYF
TRBJ1-6,TRBD1,TRBV28,once,TGTGCCACCCTTTCTTTGACCGGGACAGGGGAGGAAAATTCACCCCTCCACTTT,CATLSLTGTGEENSPLHF
TRBJ1-4,TRBD1,TRBV7-2,few,TGTGCCAGCAGCTACGGACAGGTCGAAAAACTGTTTTTT,CASSYGQVEKLFF
TRBJ1-5,NA,TRBV5-1,NA,TGCGCCAGCAGCGGGGGAGGCGCTTGGGAGCCCCAGCATTTT,CASSGGGAWEPQHF
TRBJ2-7,TRBD1,TRBV30,once,TGTGCCTGGAGTGTCGCCGGGACAGGGTTGATTGAGCAGTACTTC,CAWSVAGTGLIEQYF
TRBJ2-1,NA,TRBV7-7,NA,TGTGCCAGCAGCTTATTGCCAGATTCCTACAATGAGCAGTTCTTC,CASSLLPDSYNEQFF
TRBJ1-4,TRBD1,TRBV18,NA,TGTGCCAGCTCACCGGGGTCGACAGGGACCCTGTTTTTT,CASSPGSTGTLFF
TRBJ2-7,TRBD1,TRBV13,few,TGTGCCAGCAGCTTAGGGACAGGGGGAGAGCAGTACTTC,CASSLGTGGEQYF
TRBJ2-7,NA,TRBV28,once,TGTGCCAGCAGTTTAGAGACAGGCTCCTACGAGCAGTACTTC,CASSLETGSYEQYF
TRBJ2-7,NA,TRBV28,NA,TGTGCCAGCAGTTTATTCGTCGGCGGGGTGAGGTACGAGCAGTACTTC,CASSLFVGGVRYEQYF
TRBJ2-7,NA,TRBV5-1,NA,TGCGCCAGCAGCCCCAGGGTGGGGGCGCCGTCCTACGAGCAGTACTTC,CASSPRVGAPSYEQYF
TRBJ1-4,TRBD1,TRBV19,few,TGTGCCAGTAGTCGCAGGCGGGGACAGCCTGAAAAACTGTTTTTT,CASSRRRGQPEKLFF
TRBJ2-7,TRBD2,TRBV5-1,NA,TGCGCCAGCAGCAACGGCCCGGGGCGGTTTGGGGGGGGATACGAGCAGTACTTC,CASSNGPGRFGGGYEQYF
TRBJ1-2,NA,TRBV18,NA,TGTGCCAGCTCACCTCTTTTCGGCGGGAGGGGTGTCGATGGCTACACCTTC,CASSPLFGGRGVDGYTF
TRBJ2-3,TRBD2,TRBV5-4,NA,TGTGCCAGCAGCCCGGCGATAGGGCAGGGAGGGACAGATACGCAGTATTTT,CASSPAIGQGGTDTQYF
TRBJ1-5,TRBD1,TRBV11-2,NA,TGTGCCAGCAGCTTAAGGGGGCACGCCGATCAGCCCCAGCATTTT,CASSLRGHADQPQHF
TRBJ2-1,TRBD2,TRBV9,NA,TGTGCCAGCAGCGTAGCGGCTAGCGGGACCTTCGATGAGCAGTTCTTC,CASSVAASGTFDEQFF
TRBJ2-7,NA,TRBV28,few,TGTGCCAGCAGTCCAGAGAGGACCTACGAGCAGTACTTC,CASSPERTYEQYF
TRBJ2-1,NA,TRBV11-1,NA,TGTGCCAGCAGCTCCCCAAGGGGAATCGTCTACAATGAGCAGTTCTTC,CASSSPRGIVYNEQFF
TRBJ2-7,TRBD1,TRBV29-1,NA,TGCAGCGTTGGGGACAGCAACTACGAGCAGTACTTC,CSVGDSNYEQYF
TRBJ2-1,TRBD2,TRBV9,NA,TGTGCCAGCAGCGTAGCTTATCTAGCGGGAGTTTTCAATGAGCAGTTCTTC,CASSVAYLAGVFNEQFF
TRBJ1-1,NA,TRBV28,NA,TGTGCCAGCAGTTTATGGCTCAGGGCGGTAGGGACTGAAGCTTTCTTT,CASSLWLRAVGTEAFF
TRBJ2-7,TRBD2,TRBV11-2,few,TGTGCCAGCAGCTTAGTCGAGACTAGCGACTCCTACGAGCAGTACTTC,CASSLVETSDSYEQYF
TRBJ2-1,NA,TRBV28,few,TGTGCCAGCAGTTTATATGCCTGGGGCCGGATCGGAAATGAGCAGTTCTTC,CASSLYAWGRIGNEQFF
TRBJ1-5,TRBD1,TRBV5-4,NA,TGTGCCAGCAGCCAGGGGGACAGGGGGCAGGAGCCCCAGCATTTT,CASSQGDRGQEPQHF
TRBJ2-7,NA,TRBV13,NA,TGTGCCAGCAGCTCGGGACTGAAACCCTACGAGCAGTACTTC,CASSSGLKPYEQYF
TRBJ1-1,NA,TRBV9,NA,TGTGCCAGCAGCGTAGTTGCGGGGAATCGGGTGAACACTGAAGCTTTCTTT,CASSVVAGNRVNTEAFF
TRBJ1-1,NA,TRBV4-1,once,TGCGCCAGCAGCCTAATAGGTTGGAGAAGAACTGAAGCTTTCTTT,CASSLIGWRRTEAFF
TRBJ2-1,NA,TRBV6-1,NA,TGTGCCAGCGGAACGGGGGAGAGCGACAATGAGCAGTTCTTC,CASGTGESDNEQFF
TRBJ2-1,NA,TRBV15,NA,TGTGCCACCAGCAGGGGGCGGGACGGGAACAATGAGCAGTTCTTC,CATSRGRDGNNEQFF
TRBJ2-2,NA,TRBV6-5,NA,TGTGCCAGCAGTTACATAGTAACCGGGGAGCTGTTTTTT,CASSYIVTGELFF
TRBJ1-3,TRBD1,TRBV11-3,NA,TGTGCCAGCAGCACCAGGACAGGGGCTGGAAACACCATATATTTT,CASSTRTGAGNTIYF
TRBJ2-3,NA,TRBV7-2,NA,TGTGCCAGCAGCTTATATCCGAAAAGGGAGCTCACAGATACGCAGTATTTT,CASSLYPKRELTDTQYF
TRBJ1-2,NA,TRBV27,NA,TGTGCCAGCAGTTTAGGCAACCACTATGGCTACACCTTC,CASSLGNHYGYTF